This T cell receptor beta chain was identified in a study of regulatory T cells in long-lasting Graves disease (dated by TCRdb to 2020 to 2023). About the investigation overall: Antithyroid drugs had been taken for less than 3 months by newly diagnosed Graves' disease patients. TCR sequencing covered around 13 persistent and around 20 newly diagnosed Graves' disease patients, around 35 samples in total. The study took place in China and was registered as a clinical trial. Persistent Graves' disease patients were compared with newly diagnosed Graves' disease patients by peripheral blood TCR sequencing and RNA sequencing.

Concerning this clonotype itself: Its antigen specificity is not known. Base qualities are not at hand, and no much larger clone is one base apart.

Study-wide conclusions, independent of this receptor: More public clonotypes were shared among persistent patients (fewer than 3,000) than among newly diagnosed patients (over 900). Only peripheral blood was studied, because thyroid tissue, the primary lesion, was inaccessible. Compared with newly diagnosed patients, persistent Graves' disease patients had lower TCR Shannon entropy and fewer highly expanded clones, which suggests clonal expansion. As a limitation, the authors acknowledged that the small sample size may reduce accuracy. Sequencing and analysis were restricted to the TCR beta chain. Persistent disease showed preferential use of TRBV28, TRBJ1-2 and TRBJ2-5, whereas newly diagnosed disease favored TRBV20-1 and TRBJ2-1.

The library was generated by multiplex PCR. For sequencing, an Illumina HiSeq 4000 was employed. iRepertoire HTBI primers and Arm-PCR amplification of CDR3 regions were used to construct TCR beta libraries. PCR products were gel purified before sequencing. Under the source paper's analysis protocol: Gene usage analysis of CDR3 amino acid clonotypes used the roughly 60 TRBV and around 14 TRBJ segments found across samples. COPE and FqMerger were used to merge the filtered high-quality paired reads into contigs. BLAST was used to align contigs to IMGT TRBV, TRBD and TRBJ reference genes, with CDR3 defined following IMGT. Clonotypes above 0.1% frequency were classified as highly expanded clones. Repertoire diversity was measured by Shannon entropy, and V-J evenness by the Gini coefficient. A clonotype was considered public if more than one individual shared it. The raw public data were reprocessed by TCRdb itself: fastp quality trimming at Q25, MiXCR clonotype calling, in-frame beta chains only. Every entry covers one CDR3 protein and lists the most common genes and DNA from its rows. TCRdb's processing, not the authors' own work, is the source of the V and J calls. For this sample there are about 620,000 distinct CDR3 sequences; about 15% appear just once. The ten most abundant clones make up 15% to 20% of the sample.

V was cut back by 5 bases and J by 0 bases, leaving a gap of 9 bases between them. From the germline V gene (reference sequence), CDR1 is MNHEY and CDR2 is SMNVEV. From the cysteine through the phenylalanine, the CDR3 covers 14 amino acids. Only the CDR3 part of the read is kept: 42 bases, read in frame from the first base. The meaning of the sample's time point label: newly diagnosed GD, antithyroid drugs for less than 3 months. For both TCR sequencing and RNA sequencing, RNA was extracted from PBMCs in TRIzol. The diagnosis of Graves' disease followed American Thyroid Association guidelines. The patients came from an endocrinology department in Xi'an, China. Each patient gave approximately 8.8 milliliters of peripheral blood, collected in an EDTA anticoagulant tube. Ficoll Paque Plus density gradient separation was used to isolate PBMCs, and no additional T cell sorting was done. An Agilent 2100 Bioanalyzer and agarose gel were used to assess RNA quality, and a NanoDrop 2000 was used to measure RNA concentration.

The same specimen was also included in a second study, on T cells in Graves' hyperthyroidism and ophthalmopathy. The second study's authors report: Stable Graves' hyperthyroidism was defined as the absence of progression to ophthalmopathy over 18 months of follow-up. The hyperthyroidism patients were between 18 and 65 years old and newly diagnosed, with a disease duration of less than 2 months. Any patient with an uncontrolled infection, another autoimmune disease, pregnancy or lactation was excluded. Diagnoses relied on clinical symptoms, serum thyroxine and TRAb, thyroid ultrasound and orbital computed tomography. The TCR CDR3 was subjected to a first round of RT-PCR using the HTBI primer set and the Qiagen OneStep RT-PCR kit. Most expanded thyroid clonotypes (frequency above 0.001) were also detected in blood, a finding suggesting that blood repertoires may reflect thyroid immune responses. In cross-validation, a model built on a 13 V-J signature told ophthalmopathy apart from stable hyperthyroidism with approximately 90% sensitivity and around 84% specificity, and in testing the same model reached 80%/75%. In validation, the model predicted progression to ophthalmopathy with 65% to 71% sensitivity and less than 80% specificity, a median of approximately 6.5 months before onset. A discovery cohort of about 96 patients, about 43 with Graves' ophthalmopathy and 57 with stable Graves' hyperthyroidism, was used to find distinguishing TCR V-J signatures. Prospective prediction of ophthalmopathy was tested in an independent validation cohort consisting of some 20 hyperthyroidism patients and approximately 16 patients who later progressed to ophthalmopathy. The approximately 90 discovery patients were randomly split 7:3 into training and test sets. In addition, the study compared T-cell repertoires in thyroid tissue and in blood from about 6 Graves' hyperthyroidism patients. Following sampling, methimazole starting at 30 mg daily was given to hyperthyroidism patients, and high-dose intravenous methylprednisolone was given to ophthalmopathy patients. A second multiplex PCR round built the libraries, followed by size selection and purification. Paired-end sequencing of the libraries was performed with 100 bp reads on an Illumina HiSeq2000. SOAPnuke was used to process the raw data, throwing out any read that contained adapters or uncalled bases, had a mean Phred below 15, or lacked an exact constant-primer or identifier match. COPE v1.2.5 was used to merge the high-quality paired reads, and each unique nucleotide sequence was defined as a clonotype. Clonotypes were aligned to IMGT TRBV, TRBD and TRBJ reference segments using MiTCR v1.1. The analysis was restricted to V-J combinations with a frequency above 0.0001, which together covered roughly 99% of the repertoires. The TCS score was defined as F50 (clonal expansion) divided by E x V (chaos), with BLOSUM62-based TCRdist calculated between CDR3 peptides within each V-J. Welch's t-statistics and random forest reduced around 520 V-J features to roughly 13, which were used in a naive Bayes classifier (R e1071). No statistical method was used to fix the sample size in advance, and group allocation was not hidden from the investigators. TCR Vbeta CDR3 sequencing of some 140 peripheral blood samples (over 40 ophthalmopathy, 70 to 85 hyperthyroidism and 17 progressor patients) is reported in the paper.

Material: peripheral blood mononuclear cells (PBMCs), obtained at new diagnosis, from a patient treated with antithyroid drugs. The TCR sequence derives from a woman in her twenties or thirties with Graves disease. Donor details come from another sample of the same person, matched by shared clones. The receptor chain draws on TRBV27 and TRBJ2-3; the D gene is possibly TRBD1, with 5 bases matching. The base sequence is TGTGCCAGCAGTCCTGACAGCAGCACAGATACGCAGTATTTT. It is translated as CASSPDSSTDTQYF.